The 8 T cell receptor beta chains given below trace back to one sample, sequenced in a study of shared clonotypes between healthy human individuals. The method was immunoSEQ multiplex PCR; TCRdb's version includes in-frame clones alone and lacks a portion of them. The sample includes roughly 2,500,000 clones, roughly 93% of them seen just once. The sequencing input was naive CD4+ T cells from PBMCs. Subset described: CD45RA+ positively selected. These receptors all stem from a man between 18 and 29 years old in good health. Some clones in this sample may be carry-over from other donors' samples.

The gene calls are TRBV30 and TRBJ1-3; TRBD1 matches 7 bases. Trimming cost V 1 base and J 5 bases; bases outside gene matches: 8. The CDR3 has 15 residues. Germline V lookup: CDR1 GTSNPN, CDR2 SVGIG (reference sequence). In nucleotides, the CDR3 is TGTGCCTGGAGTGCGACCGGGACAGCGAGAAACACCATATATTTT. The encoded protein is CAWSATGTARNTIYF.

This chain joins TRBV7-3 and TRBJ1-1; D is perhaps TRBD1 (5 bases). This CDR3 has 14 amino acids. Germline values: CDR1 SGHTA, CDR2 FQGTGA. The V gene lost 5 bases and the J gene lost 1 base, with 11 bases spanning the gap. Here the CDR3 reads CASSTGPANTEAFF. CDR3 bases: TGTGCCAGCAGCACGGGACCGGCGAACACTGAAGCTTTCTTT.

The chain joins TRBV28 to TRBJ2-3; D remains unclear. This CDR3 has 16 residues. Between the trimmed V and J ends, which lost 4 bases and 1 base, there was a span of 15 bases. CDR1 and CDR2 from the germline V gene are MDHEN and SYDVKM. The CDR3 nucleotides are TGTGCCAGCAGTTCCCCCCCCGGAGCTGGCACAGATACGCAGTATTTT. Translation: CASSSPPGAGTDTQYF.

V and J are TRBV11-2 and TRBJ1-6, with D unclear. Trimming stripped 5 bases from V and 9 bases from J, with 14 bases between. From germline, CDR1 is SGHAT and CDR2 FQNNGV. The length of the CDR3 is 14 residues. DNA for the CDR3: TGTGCCAGCAGCACAATGGGCAGAAGTTCACCCCTCCACTTT. Translating gives CASSTMGRSSPLHF.

This sequence joins TRBV7-6 and TRBJ2-1; 9 bases agree with TRBD1. Germline values: CDR1 SGHVS, CDR2 FNYEAQ. The CDR3 has 16 amino acids. With 3 bases clipped from V and 7 bases from J, the junction kept 10 bases outside the gene matches. The CDR3 region is CASSFPPGTGWNEQFF. DNA of the CDR3: TGTGCCAGCAGCTTTCCCCCCGGGACAGGGTGGAATGAGCAGTTCTTC.

The V call is TRBV6-1, the J call TRBJ1-5; TRBD1 might be the D (6 bases). This CDR3 is built from 15 residues. Germline assignment: CDR1 MNHNS and CDR2 SASEGT. V lost 6 bases, J lost 0 bases, and 12 bases lay in between. CDR3 nucleotide sequence: TGTGCCAGCAGACAGGGAGCCTCTAGCAATCAGCCCCAGCATTTT. Protein: CASRQGASSNQPQHF.

Remarks on this clone: This specimen includes other DNA sequences encoding the same CDR3. The chain carries TRBV11-2 and TRBJ2-5; the D is unclear. Germline V lookup: CDR1 SGHAT, CDR2 FQNNGV. The CDR3 is 11 amino acids. Trimming pared 5 bases from V and 2 bases from J, leaving 3 bases between. The CDR3 protein is CASSRQETQYF. As DNA, the CDR3 is TGTGCCAGCAGCCGACAAGAGACCCAGTACTTC. The full variable domain, in which reference TRBV11-2 and TRBJ2-5 provide the parts outside the CDR3, is EAGVAQSPRYKIIEKRQSVAFWCNPISGHATLYWYQQILGQGPKLLIQFQNNGVVDDSQLPKDRFSAERLKGVDSTLKIQPAKLEDSAVYLCASSRQETQYFGPGTRLLVL.

The CDR3 is CSVDRLAAIEEQFF. CDR3 nucleotides: TGCAGCGTTGATAGGCTAGCAGCCATAGAGGAGCAGTTCTTC. This sequence joins TRBV29-1 and TRBJ2-1; D perhaps matches TRBD2 (5 bases). This CDR3 has 14 amino acids. V was cut by 3 bases and J by 10 bases, with 19 bases left in between. Germline loops: CDR1 SQVTM, CDR2 ANQGSEA.